This TCR beta chain was retrieved from a study of cytomegalovirus exposure and HLA in healthy donors. The germline V gene has CDR1 MNHEY and CDR2 SVGAGI. This CDR3 is built from 16 residues. V lost 0 bases, J lost 4 bases, and 3 bases stayed unmatched. The primer mix had 60 Vbeta and 13 Jbeta primers. Profiling relied on immunoSEQ multiplex PCR, and the TCRdb table lists in-frame clones only, not all of them. The data show about 200,000 clones, with approximately 86% seen just once and roughly 0.34% held by the top ten. This TCR was recovered from a woman aged 25 to 39 in good health and CMV-seronegative. The chain employs TRBV6-5 and TRBJ1-5; 10 nucleotides align to TRBD1. Sequenced sample: PBMCs. DNA of the CDR3: TGTGCCAGCAGTTACTCGGGACAGGGGAGGAATCAGCCCCAGCATTTT. It specifies CASSYSGQGRNQPQHF.